The T cell receptor (beta chain) described here comes from a study of shared clonotypes between healthy human individuals. Using immunoSEQ multiplex PCR, the repertoire was profiled, and TCRdb retains in-frame clones only, with some absent. The sample consists of a few hundred thousand clones, approximately 97% of them appearing once. Study-level results: In the sorted subsets, rarefaction showed sequencing was incomplete despite large depth.

Details on this clone: Its cognate antigen is unknown.

Naive CD45RA+ and memory CD45RA-negative subsets were split from CD4+ cells. The receptor was derived from a woman aged 25 to 39 in good health. Sequenced input: naive CD4+ T cells sorted from blood. Subset in this sample: CD45RA+ positively selected.

CDR3 bases: TGTGCCAGCAGCTTTCACCTGAGCTCTGGAAACACCATATATTTT. Translating it yields CASSFHLSSGNTIYF. This chain joins TRBV7-2 and TRBJ1-3; D not certain. The CDR3 contains 15 residues. Per the germline V gene, CDR1 is SGHTA and CDR2 is FQGNSA. V shed 3 bases and J shed 0 bases, with 9 bases lying between them.